This TCR beta chain was obtained from a study of cytomegalovirus exposure and HLA in healthy donors. This CDR3 has 16 amino acids. Trimming took 0 bases from V and 4 from J; bases not matched to a gene: 4. The germline V gene has CDR1 LGHNA and CDR2 YNFKEQ. PCR used 60 Vbeta primers and 13 Jbeta primers. TCRdb's table, derived via immunoSEQ multiplex PCR, lists solely in-frame clones and lacks some. This table holds about 130,000 clones, 55% to 75% found once. This clone has a single count. The sample consisted of PBMCs. This sequence originates from a human donor in good health. V usage is TRBV4-2 and J usage is TRBJ1-5; 9 bases align to TRBD1. CDR3 in amino acids: CASSQEIGTGNQPQHF. The CDR3, as DNA: TGTGCCAGCAGCCAAGAAATTGGGACAGGGAATCAGCCCCAGCATTTT.